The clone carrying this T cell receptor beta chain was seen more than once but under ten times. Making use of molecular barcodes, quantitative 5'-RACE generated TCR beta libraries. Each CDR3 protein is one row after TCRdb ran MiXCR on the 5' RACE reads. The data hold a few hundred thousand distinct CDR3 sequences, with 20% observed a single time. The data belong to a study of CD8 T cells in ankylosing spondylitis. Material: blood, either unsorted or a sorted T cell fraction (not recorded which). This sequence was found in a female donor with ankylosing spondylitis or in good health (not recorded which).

The CDR3 reads CASSLASGRSGELFF. CDR3 DNA sequence: TGTGCCAGCAGCTTAGCTAGCGGGAGAAGTGGGGAGCTGTTTTTT. The chain carries TRBV7-2 and TRBJ2-2, with TRBD2 identical over 9 bases. The CDR3 runs to 15 residues. Looked up from germline, CDR1 is SGHTA and CDR2 is FQGNSA. V dropped 0 bases and J dropped 8; count of bases not matched to a gene: 4. Complete variable domain (other parts from reference TRBV7-2 and TRBJ2-2): GAGVSQSPSNKVTEKGKDVELRCDPISGHTALYWYRQSLGQGLEFLIYFQGNSAPDKSGLPSDRFSAERTGGSVSTLTIQRTQQEDSAVYLCASSLASGRSGELFFGEGSRLTVL.